This T cell receptor beta chain was documented in a study of shared clonotypes between healthy human individuals. Study results and caveats: Against clonotypes common to all four donors, non-shared ones had lower generation probabilities.

How the authors handled the data: Filtering differed for immunoSEQ, which gave only junction sequences without quality scores. Generated by immunoSEQ multiplex PCR, the TCRdb table keeps only in-frame clones and is missing some. V, J and clone size derive from that table, while D and trimming were established from the DNA sequence. This repertoire shows about 2,200,000 clones, 85% to 95% found once; its top ten account for more than 1.5%. Deletions cut 4 bases from V and 6 bases from J, with 4 bases between. CDR3 length: 11 residues. Germline CDR1 reads SQVTM; CDR2 reads ANQGSEA. Comments on this clone: Its antigen remains unidentified.

CD45RO-negative cells were positively selected for CCR7, leaving out terminally differentiated effector memory CD45RA+ cells. Every one of the donors was a Caucasian adult that lived in Nashville, Tennessee. The clonotype originates from a young man in good health. Some clones in this sample may be carry-over from other donors' samples. Sequenced: naive CD8+ T cells from PBMCs. J is TRBJ1-6 and V is TRBV29-1, with D unresolved. In DNA form, the CDR3 reads TGCAGCGTTGTAGGTAATTCACCCCTCCACTTT. Encoded protein: CSVVGNSPLHF.